What follows are 29 T cell receptor beta chains derived from one specimen sequenced in a study of shared clonotypes between healthy human individuals (dated by TCRdb to between 2020 and 2021). Library method: the immunoSEQ multiplex PCR assay. Here the immuneACCESS table is served through TCRdb, limited to in-frame sequences with V and J called. Missing clones are a known gap in these copies; in checked studies unresolved V genes cover under half, and the rest lacks a known reason. The sample data list about 680,000 clones, and less than 80% of these were observed just once. Roughly 1.9% of the sample goes to the ten largest clones. Sequencing was performed on memory CD4+ T cells sorted from blood. The sample's cell subset or site label, in plain terms: CD45RA-negative fraction. All receptors derive from a woman between 25 and 40 years old in good health.

The genes are TRBV2 and TRBJ1-1; TRBD1 might be the D (6 bases). The length of the CDR3 is 13 residues. Deletions cut 4 bases from V and 1 base from J, with 7 bases between. Per the germline V gene, CDR1 is SNHLY and CDR2 is FYNNEI. The CDR3 DNA is TGTGCCAGCAGTGGGACAGCGAACACTGAAGCTTTCTTT. Protein product: CASSGTANTEAFF.

The rearrangement uses TRBV15 and TRBJ1-5; D gene uncertain. Per germline, CDR1 LNHNV and CDR2 YYDKDF (reference sequence). This CDR3 spans 15 amino acids. V was trimmed by 1 base and J by 7 bases, leaving 14 bases between them. The CDR3 sequence is CATSRGVLDRQPQHF. CDR3 DNA sequence: TGTGCCACCAGCAGAGGTGTCCTAGATAGGCAGCCCCAGCATTTT. Using reference TRBV15 and TRBJ1-5 for the parts outside the CDR3, the full variable domain is DAMVIQNPRYQVTQFGKPVTLSCSQTLNHNVMYWYQQKSSQAPKLLFHYYDKDFNNEADTPDNFQSRRPNTSFCFLDIRSPGLGDTAMYLCATSRGVLDRQPQHFGDGTRLSIL.

Regarding this clone: Other DNA sequences in this sample translate to the same CDR3. The chain has TRBV7-8 and TRBJ1-1; no definite D call. Trimming took 4 bases from V and 0 from J, leaving 6 bases between them. Germline CDR1 SGHVS, CDR2 FQNEAQ. The CDR3 sequence is 13 residues long. This CDR3 is CASSWELNTEAFF. The CDR3 bases are TGTGCCAGCAGCTGGGAACTGAACACTGAAGCTTTCTTT.

In this sample, this clone turned up once. CDR3 nucleotide sequence: TGTGCCAGTACAGAAACGACACTCGGAAGGAATCAGCCCCAGCATTTT. Amino acid sequence: CASTETTLGRNQPQHF. The J gene is TRBJ1-5, the V gene TRBV19; no firm D call. The CDR3 is made up of 16 amino acids. Deletions cut 7 bases from V and 4 bases from J, with 20 bases between. Germline assignment: CDR1 LNHDA and CDR2 SQIVND (reference sequence).

The chain has TRBV15 and TRBJ2-5; D ambiguous. CDR3 length equals 14 residues. Germline CDR1 is LNHNV and CDR2 is YYDKDF (reference sequence). V lost 0 bases and J 7 bases, leaving 12 bases between the germline ends. CDR3: CATSRDSPRTTQYF. The CDR3 DNA follows: TGTGCCACCAGCAGAGATTCCCCCCGCACGACCCAGTACTTC.

The chain joins TRBV6-5 to TRBJ2-7; TRBD2 matches at 10 bases. J was trimmed by 2 bases and V by 10 bases; bases with no gene match: 8. Per germline, CDR1 MNHEY and CDR2 SVGAGI. The CDR3 contains 14 residues. This CDR3 reads CATTRTSGTYEQYF. For the CDR3, the DNA is TGTGCCACCACCAGGACTAGCGGTACCTACGAGCAGTACTTC.

This clone was seen only a few times. The rearrangement links TRBV2 to TRBJ2-5, with 11 bases lining up with TRBD1. This CDR3 spans 15 amino acids. Looked up from germline, CDR1 is SNHLY and CDR2 is FYNNEI. Germline trimming cut 3 bases from V and 4 bases from J; bases unmatched to any gene: 4. In DNA, the CDR3 is TGTGCCAGCAGTGAGGACAGGGGGCGCGTAGAGACCCAGTACTTC. As protein: CASSEDRGRVETQYF.

The rearrangement joins TRBV10-1 to TRBJ2-1; D perhaps matches TRBD2 (6 bases). The CDR3 spans 15 residues. Germline CDR1 is WNHNN and CDR2 is SYGVQD (reference sequence). V shed 2 bases and J shed 5 bases, with 13 bases lying between them. The CDR3 region has the DNA TGCGCCAGCAGTGAGCGGCGGGGCGGGAACAATGAGCAGTTCTTC. Amino acids: CASSERRGGNNEQFF.

This chain links TRBV5-6 with TRBJ2-7; 7 positions agree with TRBD2. This CDR3 is built from 16 residues. Trimming cost V 3 bases and J 7 bases; bases outside gene matches: 16. Germline-derived CDR1 and CDR2 are SGHDT and YYEEEE. The CDR3 loop reads CASSYVRSGGAGEQYF. In DNA form, the CDR3 reads TGTGCCAGCAGCTATGTCCGTAGTGGGGGAGCGGGGGAGCAGTACTTC.

The rearrangement uses TRBV10-3 and TRBJ2-7, with 7 bases that match TRBD1. The V gene end was trimmed by 6 bases and the J gene end by 2 bases; junction bases not matched to a gene: 1. The CDR3 is 12 residues long. Germline V CDR1 and CDR2: ENHRY, SYGVKD. The CDR3 sequence: CAIRGQTYEQYF. Written as DNA, the CDR3 is TGTGCCATCAGGGGACAGACCTACGAGCAGTACTTC.

The rearrangement joins TRBV28 to TRBJ1-1; 9 nucleotides align to TRBD1. The J segment lost 1 base and the V segment lost 4 bases, leaving 4 bases of the junction unmatched. The V gene's germline CDR1 is MDHEN and CDR2 SYDVKM. CDR3 length: 15 amino acids. CDR3 coding DNA: TGTGCCAGCAGTTATACAGGGGGCCGGAACACTGAAGCTTTCTTT. It codes for CASSYTGGRNTEAFF.

The V gene is TRBV4-1, the J gene TRBJ2-3; 7 nucleotides match TRBD2. Looked up from germline, CDR1 is MGHRA and CDR2 is YSYEKL. The J segment lost 3 bases and the V segment lost 1 base, leaving 10 bases of the junction unmatched. The CDR3 is 17 residues long. This CDR3 is CASSQGLRGRGTDTQYF. Here the CDR3 DNA reads TGCGCCAGCAGCCAAGGTCTTAGAGGGAGGGGTACAGATACGCAGTATTTT.

V is TRBV18 and J is TRBJ2-2, with TRBD2 as a possible D gene (5 bases). The ends were cut back, 3 bases at V and 5 bases at J, with 16 bases in the middle. CDR1 KGHSH and CDR2 LQKENI come from the germline V gene. This CDR3 spans 16 amino acids. The CDR3 region is CASSPRSGVETGELFF. The CDR3 coding sequence is TGTGCCAGCTCACCGAGATCCGGGGTGGAGACCGGGGAGCTGTTTTTT.

About this clone: Other DNA sequences in the sample encode the same CDR3. The genes are TRBV11-2 and TRBJ2-5, with D hard to call. The germline V gene has CDR1 SGHAT and CDR2 FQNNGV. The CDR3 runs to 11 residues. The ends were cut back, 1 base at V and 7 bases at J, with 4 bases in the middle. The CDR3 is CASSLGGTQYF. CDR3 DNA: TGTGCCAGCAGCTTAGGTGGGACCCAGTACTTC.

The V call is TRBV30, the J call TRBJ2-1; 7 nucleotides align to TRBD2. Germline CDR1 and CDR2: GTSNPN and SVGIG (reference sequence). This CDR3 is built from 14 residues. V gave up 2 bases and J gave up 3 bases; unmatched junction bases: 4. CDR3 DNA sequence: TGTGCCTGGAGTTCAGCTAGCGGCTACAATGAGCAGTTCTTC. It specifies CAWSSASGYNEQFF.

In nucleotides, the CDR3 is TGTGCCAGCAGTGTACAGGGTTTGCTGGGATCACCCCTCCACTTT. It specifies CASSVQGLLGSPLHF. V and J are TRBV6-5 and TRBJ1-6, with D possibly matching TRBD1 (6 bases). V was trimmed by 5 bases and J by 10 bases, leaving 18 bases between them. CDR3 length equals 15 residues. In germline, CDR1 is MNHEY, CDR2 SVGAGI.

The V gene is TRBV5-6, the J gene TRBJ2-2; TRBD2 might be the D (5 bases). The CDR3 extends over 19 amino acids. Germline lookup yields CDR1 SGHDT and CDR2 YYEEEE. Trimming left V 0 bases short and J 6 bases short, with 24 bases between. CDR3 protein: CASSLVGLAGDSSAGELFF. Written as DNA, the CDR3 is TGTGCCAGCAGCTTGGTTGGCCTAGCCGGTGATTCCTCGGCCGGGGAGCTGTTTTTT.

V and J are TRBV7-9 and TRBJ1-1, with 8 bases fitting TRBD1. The germline V gene encodes CDR1 SEHNR and CDR2 FQNEAQ (reference sequence). The V segment lost 5 bases and the J segment 1 base; nucleotides outside the gene matches: 6. The CDR3 is 15 residues long. CDR3 nucleotide sequence: TGTGCCAGCAGCCCAGAGGGACAGGCGAACACTGAAGCTTTCTTT. Its protein is CASSPEGQANTEAFF.

This chain connects TRBV28 to TRBJ1-2, with 10 nucleotides matching TRBD1. From germline, CDR1 is MDHEN and CDR2 SYDVKM. V lost 2 bases, J lost 5 bases, and 2 bases stayed unmatched. This CDR3 comprises 14 residues. The chain's CDR3 is CASSLGQGVYGYTF. The CDR3 coding sequence is TGTGCCAGCAGTTTAGGACAGGGGGTATATGGCTACACCTTC.

The V gene is TRBV11-3, the J gene TRBJ2-3; D is perhaps TRBD2 (5 bases). The CDR3 runs 13 residues. The V and J ends lost 4 bases and 6 bases respectively, with 11 bases between them. Germline V gives CDR1 SGHNT, CDR2 YENEEA. CDR3 in amino acids: CASSSGLRDTQYF. As DNA, the CDR3 is TGTGCCAGCAGCTCAGGACTCCGGGATACGCAGTATTTT.

The chain has TRBV27 and TRBJ2-1, with TRBD1 identical over 8 bases. Germline CDR1 MNHEY, CDR2 SMNVEV (reference sequence). The CDR3 is 15 amino acids. The junction had 8 bases not matched to a gene; V was cut back by 5 bases and J by 5 bases. The chain's CDR3 is CASSTSWTGNNEQFF. CDR3 bases: TGTGCCAGCAGTACCTCCTGGACAGGGAACAATGAGCAGTTCTTC.

The chain couples TRBV28 to TRBJ1-4; the D gene is possibly TRBD1 (5 bases). The germline gives CDR1 MDHEN, CDR2 SYDVKM. The V and J ends lost 8 bases and 4 bases respectively, with 11 bases between them. The CDR3 contains 13 residues. CDR3 bases: TGTGCCAGCCGGGGGGGGATTAATGAAAAACTGTTTTTT. Encoded protein: CASRGGINEKLFF.

The chain combines TRBV10-3 with TRBJ1-2; D ambiguous. The CDR3 covers 11 residues. The germline V gene encodes CDR1 ENHRY and CDR2 SYGVKD. The V gene lost 8 bases and the J gene lost 1 base, with 5 bases spanning the gap. The CDR3 region is CAIGNNYGYTF. CDR3 DNA sequence: TGTGCCATCGGGAATAACTATGGCTACACCTTC.

CDR3: CSARQTDYEQYF. The CDR3 DNA is TGCAGCGCAAGACAGACAGACTACGAGCAGTACTTC. The rearrangement uses TRBV29-1 and TRBJ2-7; possibly TRBD1 for D (5 bases). V lost 7 bases and J lost 3, with 13 bases in between. This CDR3 has 12 residues. Germline V CDR1 and CDR2: SQVTM, ANQGSEA.

The V and J genes are TRBV28 and TRBJ1-2; D gene unclear. Trimming removed 3 bases from V and 2 bases from J, with 10 bases in between. Looked up from germline, CDR1 is MDHEN and CDR2 is SYDVKM. This CDR3 region has 14 residues. For the CDR3, the DNA is TGTGCCAGCAGTTTTTCGGCTGGGAACTATGGCTACACCTTC. Encoded protein: CASSFSAGNYGYTF.

The chain joins TRBV7-9 to TRBJ2-1; D call uncertain. Germline assignment: CDR1 SEHNR and CDR2 FQNEAQ (reference sequence). V was clipped by 1 base and J by 0 bases, with 13 bases between them. The CDR3 contains 17 residues. CDR3 region: CASSLVTPRSSYNEQFF. Written as DNA, the CDR3 is TGTGCCAGCAGCTTAGTAACCCCTAGGAGCTCCTACAATGAGCAGTTCTTC. Looking up the rest from reference TRBV7-9 and TRBJ2-1 gives the full variable domain: DTGVSQNPRHKITKRGQNVTFRCDPISEHNRLYWYRQTLGQGPEFLTYFQNEAQLEKSRLLSDRFSAERPKGSFSTLEIQRTEQGDSAMYLCASSLVTPRSSYNEQFFGPGTRLTVL.

The genes are TRBV27 and TRBJ1-2; TRBD1 is a possible D gene (6 bases). Trimming shortened V by 1 base and J by 8 bases, and 14 bases separated the two germline ends. Germline CDR1 MNHEY, CDR2 SMNVEV (reference sequence). This CDR3 comprises 14 residues. The CDR3 here is CASSLFGGWQGYTF. CDR3 coding DNA: TGTGCCAGCAGTTTATTTGGGGGCTGGCAGGGCTACACCTTC.

A few counts support this clone. V and J are TRBV19 and TRBJ1-4; 7 bases match TRBD1. The CDR3 length is 15 residues. The trim removed 9 bases at V and 0 bases at J, leaving 7 bases unmatched. Germline V gene data show CDR1 as LNHDA and CDR2 as SQIVND (reference sequence). The CDR3 region has the DNA TGTGCCAGCTCCCTCCAGGGGGCAACTAATGAAAAACTGTTTTTT. Translated: CASSLQGATNEKLFF.

This clone has just a few counts. V is TRBV20-1 and J is TRBJ2-3; D gene uncertain. Germline V gives CDR1 DFQATT, CDR2 SNEGSKA (reference sequence). V lost 5 bases to trimming and J lost 9 bases, with 12 bases between them. This CDR3 spans 11 amino acids. This CDR3 is CSAPAWGTQYF. In nucleotides, the CDR3 is TGCAGTGCTCCCGCCTGGGGAACGCAGTATTTT.